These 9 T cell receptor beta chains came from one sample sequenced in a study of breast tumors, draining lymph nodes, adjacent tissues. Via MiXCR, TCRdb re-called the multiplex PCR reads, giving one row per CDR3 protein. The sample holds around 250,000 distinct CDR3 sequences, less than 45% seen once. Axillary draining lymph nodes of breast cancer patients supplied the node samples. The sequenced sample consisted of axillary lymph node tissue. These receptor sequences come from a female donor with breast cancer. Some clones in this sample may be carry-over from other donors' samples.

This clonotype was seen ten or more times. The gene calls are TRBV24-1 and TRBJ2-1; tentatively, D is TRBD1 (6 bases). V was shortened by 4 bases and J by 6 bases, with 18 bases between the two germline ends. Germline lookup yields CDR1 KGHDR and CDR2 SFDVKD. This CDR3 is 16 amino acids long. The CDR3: CATSDPAQGRSNEQFF. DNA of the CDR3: TGTGCCACCAGTGACCCAGCCCAGGGGAGAAGCAATGAGCAGTTCTTC.

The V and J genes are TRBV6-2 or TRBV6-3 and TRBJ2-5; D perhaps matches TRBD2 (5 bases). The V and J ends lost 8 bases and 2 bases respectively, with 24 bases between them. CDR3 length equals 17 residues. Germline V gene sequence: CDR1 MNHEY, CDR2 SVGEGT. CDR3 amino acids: CASGEGKLSFPQETQYF. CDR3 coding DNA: TGTGCCAGCGGTGAGGGAAAGCTCAGCTTTCCGCAAGAGACCCAGTACTTC.

The CDR3, as DNA: TGTGCCAGCAGCTCGAAGGGGGCTAGCGGGAGAAGCAATGAGCAGTTCTTC. Translating it yields CASSSKGASGRSNEQFF. The chain is built from TRBV7-2 and TRBJ2-1; 10 positions match TRBD2. Germline V lookup: CDR1 SGHTA, CDR2 FQGNSA. The CDR3 has 17 amino acids. V was clipped by 4 bases and J by 6 bases; unmatched bases: 12.

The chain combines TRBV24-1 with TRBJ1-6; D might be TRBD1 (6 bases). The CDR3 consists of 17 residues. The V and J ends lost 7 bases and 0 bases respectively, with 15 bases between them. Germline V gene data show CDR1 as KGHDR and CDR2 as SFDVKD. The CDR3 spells CATRDRDTSSYNSPLHF. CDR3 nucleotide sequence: TGTGCCACCAGAGATAGGGACACCAGCTCCTATAATTCACCCCTCCACTTT.

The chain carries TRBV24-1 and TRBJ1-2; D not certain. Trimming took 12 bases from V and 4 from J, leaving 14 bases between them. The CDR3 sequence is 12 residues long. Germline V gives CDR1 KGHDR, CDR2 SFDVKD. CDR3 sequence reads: CACGGESYGYTF. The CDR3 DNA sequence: TGTGCCTGCGGCGGGGAATCCTATGGCTACACCTTC.

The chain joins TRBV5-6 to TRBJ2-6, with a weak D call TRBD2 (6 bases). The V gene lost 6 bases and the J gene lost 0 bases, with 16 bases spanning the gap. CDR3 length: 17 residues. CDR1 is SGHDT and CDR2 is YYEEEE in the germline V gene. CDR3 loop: CASIPGAAGSGANVLTF. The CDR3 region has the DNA TGTGCCAGCATACCTGGAGCAGCGGGCTCTGGGGCCAACGTCCTGACTTTC.

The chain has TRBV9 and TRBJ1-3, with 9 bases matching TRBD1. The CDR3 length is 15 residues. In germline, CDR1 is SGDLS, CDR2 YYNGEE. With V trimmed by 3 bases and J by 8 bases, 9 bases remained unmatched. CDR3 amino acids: CASSATGTGTDTIYF. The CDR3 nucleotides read TGTGCCAGCAGCGCCACCGGGACAGGGACGGACACCATATATTTT.

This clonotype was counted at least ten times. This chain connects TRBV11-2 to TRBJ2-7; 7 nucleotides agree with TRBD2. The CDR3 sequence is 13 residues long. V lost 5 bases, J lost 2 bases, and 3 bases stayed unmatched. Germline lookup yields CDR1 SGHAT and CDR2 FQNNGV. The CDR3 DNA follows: TGTGCCAGCAGCATGAGCGGGGCCTACGAGCAGTACTTC. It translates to CASSMSGAYEQYF.

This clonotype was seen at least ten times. CDR3: CSVRTGASGEQYF. CDR3 nucleotide sequence: TGCAGCGTTCGGACAGGTGCCTCTGGCGAGCAGTACTTC. The chain employs TRBV29-1 and TRBJ2-7, with 7 bases lining up with TRBD1. CDR1 is SQVTM and CDR2 is ANQGSEA in the germline V gene. V dropped 5 bases and J dropped 6; count of bases not matched to a gene: 10. This CDR3 region has 13 residues.